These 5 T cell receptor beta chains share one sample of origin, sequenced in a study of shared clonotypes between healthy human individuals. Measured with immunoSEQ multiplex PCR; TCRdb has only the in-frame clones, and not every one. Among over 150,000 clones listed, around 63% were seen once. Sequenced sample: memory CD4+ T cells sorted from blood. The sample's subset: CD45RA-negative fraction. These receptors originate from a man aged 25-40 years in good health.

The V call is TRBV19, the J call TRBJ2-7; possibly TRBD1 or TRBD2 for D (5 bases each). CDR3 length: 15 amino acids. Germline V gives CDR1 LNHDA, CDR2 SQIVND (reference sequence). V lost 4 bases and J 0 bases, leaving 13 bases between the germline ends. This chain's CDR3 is CASSRATGASYEQYF. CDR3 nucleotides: TGTGCCAGTAGTAGAGCAACCGGGGCCTCCTACGAGCAGTACTTC.

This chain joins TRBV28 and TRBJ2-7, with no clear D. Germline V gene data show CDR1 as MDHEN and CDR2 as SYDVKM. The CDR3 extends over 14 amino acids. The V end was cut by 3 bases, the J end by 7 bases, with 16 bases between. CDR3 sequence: CASSLLERRREQYF. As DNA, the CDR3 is TGTGCCAGCAGTTTGCTTGAGAGGCGACGGGAGCAGTACTTC.

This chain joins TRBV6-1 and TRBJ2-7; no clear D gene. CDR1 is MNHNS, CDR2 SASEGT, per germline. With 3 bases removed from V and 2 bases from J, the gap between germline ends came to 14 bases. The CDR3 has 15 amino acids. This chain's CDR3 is CASSDMSAYPYEQYF. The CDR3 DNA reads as TGTGCCAGCAGTGACATGTCGGCGTATCCCTACGAGCAGTACTTC.

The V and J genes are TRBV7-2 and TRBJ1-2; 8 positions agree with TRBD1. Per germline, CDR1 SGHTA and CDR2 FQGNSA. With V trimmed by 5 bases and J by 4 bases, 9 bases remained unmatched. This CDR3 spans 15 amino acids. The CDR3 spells CASSPWTGPLYGYTF. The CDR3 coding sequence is TGTGCCAGCAGCCCATGGACAGGGCCCCTCTATGGCTACACCTTC.

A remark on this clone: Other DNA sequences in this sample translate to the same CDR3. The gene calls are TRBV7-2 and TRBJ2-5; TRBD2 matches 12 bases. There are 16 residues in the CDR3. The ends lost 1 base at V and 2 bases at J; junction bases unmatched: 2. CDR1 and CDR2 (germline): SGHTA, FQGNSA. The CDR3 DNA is TGTGCCAGCAGCTTAGGGCTAGCGGGAGGGCAAGAGACCCAGTACTTC. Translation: CASSLGLAGGQETQYF.